This entry lists 25 T cell receptor beta chains sequenced from one sample in a study of blood T cell repertoires in COVID-19. Clones were read by immunoSEQ multiplex PCR, and TCRdb kept only the in-frame ones, dropping some. The table lists over 150,000 clones, approximately 80% of them singletons. The sample was peripheral blood. All receptors come from a human donor with acute or convalescent COVID-19. The donor label of this sample is uncertain.

The chain recombines TRBV11-2 with TRBJ1-3, with 8 nucleotides matching TRBD1. V lost 5 bases and J lost 0; bases outside the gene matches: 12. Germline V gene sequence: CDR1 SGHAT, CDR2 FQNNGV. The length of the CDR3 is 18 residues. The CDR3 spells CASSRSGTGRISGNTIYF. DNA of the CDR3: TGTGCCAGCAGCCGTTCCGGGACAGGACGAATCTCTGGAAACACCATATATTTT.

The rearrangement uses TRBV18 and TRBJ2-3; 14 bases fit TRBD2. Germline CDR1 KGHSH, CDR2 LQKENI. The CDR3 has 19 residues. The trim removed 0 bases at V and 2 bases at J, leaving 7 bases unmatched. The CDR3 nucleotides are TGTGCCAGCTCACCACCCCAGAGGGGACTAGCGGGAGTCACAGATACGCAGTATTTT. It yields the protein CASSPPQRGLAGVTDTQYF.

This chain links TRBV11-3 with TRBJ2-3; D may be TRBD2 (5 bases). CDR3 length equals 15 residues. The V gene's germline CDR1 is SGHNT and CDR2 YENEEA. The germline V and J ends were trimmed by 0 bases and 7 bases, with 14 bases remaining between them. As DNA, the CDR3 is TGTGCCAGCAGCTTAGACGGCCTTGAGGGAAATACGCAGTATTTT. Translation gives CASSLDGLEGNTQYF.

This rearrangement joins TRBV7-2 to TRBJ1-6; D is undetermined. The germline V and J ends were trimmed by 5 bases and 9 bases, with 17 bases remaining between them. CDR1 SGHTA and CDR2 FQGNSA come from the germline V gene. This CDR3 has 15 amino acids. In DNA, the CDR3 is TGTGCCAGCAGCGGCTTTCTAGGTCGGTTTTCACCCCTCCACTTT. It is translated as CASSGFLGRFSPLHF.

The sample holds one count of this clone. The chain has TRBV29-1 and TRBJ2-3, with 7 nucleotides matching TRBD2. This CDR3 comprises 14 residues. Germline V CDR1 and CDR2: SQVTM, ANQGSEA. Unmatched junction bases numbered 9, after V lost 5 bases and J lost 4 bases. DNA of the CDR3: TGCAGCGTTACCCCGGGACTAAACTCAGATACGCAGTATTTT. Translated: CSVTPGLNSDTQYF.

The chain uses TRBV11-3 and TRBJ2-1; possibly TRBD1 for D (5 bases). Germline CDR1 reads SGHNT; CDR2 reads YENEEA. V lost 5 bases to trimming and J lost 3 bases, with 8 bases between them. The CDR3 extends over 13 amino acids. CDR3 in amino acids: CASSEDSYNEQFF. The CDR3 coding sequence is TGTGCCAGCAGCGAAGACAGCTACAATGAGCAGTTCTTC.

The CDR3 spells CASSFSGRTTYEQYF. Here the CDR3 DNA reads TGTGCCAGCAGTTTTAGCGGGAGAACGACCTACGAGCAGTACTTC. This chain joins TRBV27 and TRBJ2-7, with 9 bases aligning to TRBD2. V gave up 3 bases and J gave up 2 bases; unmatched junction bases: 5. The CDR3 totals 15 residues. CDR1 and CDR2 (germline): MNHEY, SMNVEV (reference sequence).

This clone has only a few counts. J is TRBJ2-7 and V is TRBV5-1; weak D call: TRBD1 (5 bases). Trimming shortened V by 5 bases and J by 6 bases, and 9 bases separated the two germline ends. Germline CDR1 and CDR2: SGHRS and YFSETQ. The CDR3 runs to 11 residues. The CDR3 nucleotides read TGCGCCAGCAGTTCAGACAGCGAGCAGTACTTC. Amino acid sequence: CASSSDSEQYF.

J is TRBJ1-4 and V is TRBV28; no reliable D call. V was cut by 6 bases and J by 7 bases, with 12 bases left in between. CDR1 and CDR2 from the germline V gene are MDHEN and SYDVKM. The CDR3 is 13 residues long. CDR3 bases: TGTGCCAGCAGATCCGGCGAGGGTGAAAAACTGTTTTTT. Amino acids: CASRSGEGEKLFF.

The chain recombines TRBV19 with TRBJ1-1; 7 bases are a match to TRBD1. Germline loops: CDR1 LNHDA, CDR2 SQIVND (reference sequence). The length of the CDR3 is 16 residues. After removal of 3 bases from V and 2 bases from J, the junction contained 9 bases not matched to a gene. The CDR3 coding sequence is TGTGCCAGTAGTATTACGCAGGGGGTAGGTAACACTGAAGCTTTCTTT. Translating gives CASSITQGVGNTEAFF.

The J gene is TRBJ2-5, the V gene TRBV5-4; 13 bases are shared with TRBD2. Germline assignment: CDR1 SGHNT and CDR2 YYREEE (reference sequence). Trimming cost V 4 bases and J 5 bases; bases outside gene matches: 8. The CDR3 totals 16 residues. CDR3 DNA sequence: TGTGCCAGCAGCCAGACTAGCGGGAGGTTGGGGGAGACCCAGTACTTC. The encoded protein is CASSQTSGRLGETQYF. Together with reference TRBV5-4 and TRBJ2-5, the CDR3 gives the full variable domain: ETGVTQSPTHLIKTRGQQVTLRCSSQSGHNTVSWYQQALGQGPQFIFQYYREEENGRGNFPPRFSGLQFPNYSSELNVNALELDDSALYLCASSQTSGRLGETQYFGPGTRLLVL.

The rearrangement uses TRBV28 and TRBJ1-5; 8 bases match TRBD1. There are 17 residues in the CDR3. Germline CDR1 MDHEN, CDR2 SYDVKM. J lost 3 bases, V lost 2 bases, and 9 bases had no gene match. The CDR3 region is CASSLGAGGPNNQPQHF. CDR3 in DNA: TGTGCCAGCAGTTTAGGGGCAGGGGGCCCAAACAATCAGCCCCAGCATTTT.

The chain uses TRBV11-2 and TRBJ1-5; D remains unclear. V shed 0 bases and J shed 3 bases, with 9 bases lying between them. The V gene's germline CDR1 is SGHAT and CDR2 FQNNGV. CDR3 length: 15 residues. The CDR3 nucleotides read TGTGCCAGCAGCTTAGATAGAGGTGCCAATCAGCCCCAGCATTTT. It codes for CASSLDRGANQPQHF.

Only one count was recorded for this clone. The rearrangement joins TRBV9 to TRBJ2-3; possibly TRBD2 for D (5 bases). Germline assignment: CDR1 SGDLS and CDR2 YYNGEE. The CDR3 runs 15 residues. The V gene lost 0 bases and the J gene lost 3 bases, with 11 bases spanning the gap. The CDR3 here is CASSVGRSGTDTQYF. The CDR3 DNA reads TGTGCCAGCAGCGTAGGGAGGTCGGGTACAGATACGCAGTATTTT.

The table lists this clone with a few counts. This chain links TRBV19 with TRBJ2-7; 7 positions agree with TRBD1. V shed 5 bases, J shed 1 base, and the junction held 8 bases outside the gene matches. Per the germline V gene, CDR1 is LNHDA and CDR2 is SQIVND (reference sequence). CDR3 size: 15 residues. The CDR3 nucleotides are TGTGCCAGTAGTTCACCTCCGGGACAGTCCTACGAGCAGTACTTC. Translating it yields CASSSPPGQSYEQYF.

The chain joins TRBV2 to TRBJ2-7; perhaps TRBD1 as D (5 bases). V gave up 6 bases and J gave up 0 bases, with 12 bases separating them. Germline loops: CDR1 SNHLY, CDR2 FYNNEI. This CDR3 spans 14 amino acids. The CDR3 is CASRARVGSYEQYF. In DNA form, the CDR3 reads TGTGCCAGCAGGGCCAGGGTTGGCTCCTACGAGCAGTACTTC.

This clone was detected only once. The chain employs TRBV25-1 and TRBJ1-3; D is ambiguous. This CDR3 has 14 residues. The germline gives CDR1 MGHDK, CDR2 SYGVNS. The V end lost 3 bases, the J end lost 1 base, and 7 bases lay between the germline ends. CDR3 protein: CASSESSSGNTIYF. The CDR3 nucleotides are TGTGCCAGCAGTGAGAGCTCTTCTGGAAACACCATATATTTT.

This chain links TRBV6-5 with TRBJ1-1, with a possible D match to TRBD1 (5 bases). From germline, CDR1 is MNHEY and CDR2 SVGAGI. This CDR3 region has 14 residues. The V end lost 8 bases, the J end lost 5 bases, and 18 bases lay between the germline ends. The CDR3 here is CASGRGGGGTEAFF. The CDR3 nucleotides are TGTGCCAGCGGTCGGGGCGGGGGAGGAACTGAAGCTTTCTTT.

The chain links TRBV19 to TRBJ1-5; 8 nucleotides agree with TRBD1. Germline CDR1 and CDR2: LNHDA and SQIVND (reference sequence). The V gene end was trimmed by 5 bases and the J gene end by 2 bases; junction bases not matched to a gene: 5. The CDR3 is 15 amino acids. CDR3 nucleotide sequence: TGTGCCAGTAGTGGGGGACAGGCGGGCAATCAGCCCCAGCATTTT. It yields the protein CASSGGQAGNQPQHF.

V is TRBV19 and J is TRBJ2-1, with D maybe TRBD2 (5 bases). Germline assignment: CDR1 LNHDA and CDR2 SQIVND (reference sequence). CDR3 size: 13 residues. Trimming took 7 bases from V and 10 from J, leaving 17 bases between them. CDR3 loop: CASTNTGGVEQFF. CDR3 nucleotides: TGTGCCAGTACGAATACTGGAGGAGTGGAGCAGTTCTTC. Using reference TRBV19 and TRBJ2-1 for the parts outside the CDR3, the full variable domain is DGGITQSPKYLFRKEGQNVTLSCEQNLNHDAMYWYRQDPGQGLRLIYYSQIVNDFQKGDIAEGYSVSREKKESFPLTVTSAQKNPTAFYLCASTNTGGVEQFFGPGTRLTVL.

The chain joins TRBV7-2 to TRBJ2-7, with 10 bases identical to TRBD2. The CDR3 spans 16 residues. The germline V gene has CDR1 SGHTA and CDR2 FQGNSA. Unmatched junction bases numbered 9, after V lost 5 bases and J lost 2 bases. The CDR3 DNA reads as TGTGCCAGCAGCCCCGGACTAGCGGTAGGGGCCTACGAGCAGTACTTC. Protein: CASSPGLAVGAYEQYF.

The rearrangement uses TRBV28 and TRBJ2-3, with D maybe TRBD2 (6 bases). The CDR3 has 15 amino acids. Germline loops: CDR1 MDHEN, CDR2 SYDVKM. Trimming stripped 5 bases from V and 0 bases from J, with 12 bases between. The CDR3 reads CASSPTSLSTDTQYF. CDR3 DNA: TGTGCCAGCAGTCCTACTAGCTTAAGCACAGATACGCAGTATTTT.

This chain links TRBV7-3 with TRBJ1-2, with a tentative D call TRBD1 (5 bases). The ends were cut back, 2 bases at V and 6 bases at J, with 19 bases in the middle. Germline CDR1 is SGHTA and CDR2 is FQGTGA. This CDR3 is 16 amino acids long. The CDR3 sequence is CASSLYPGLEGNGYTF. The DNA for the CDR3 is TGTGCCAGCAGCTTATACCCGGGTTTGGAGGGGAATGGCTACACCTTC.

The genes are TRBV19 and TRBJ2-7; 7 positions agree with TRBD1. The V segment lost 5 bases and the J segment 0 bases; nucleotides outside the gene matches: 10. The germline V gene has CDR1 LNHDA and CDR2 SQIVND (reference sequence). The CDR3 runs to 16 residues. The CDR3, as DNA: TGTGCCAGTAGTGACGCGACAGGGTATAACTCCTACGAGCAGTACTTC. Translating gives CASSDATGYNSYEQYF.

As for this clone: The same CDR3 also results from other DNA sequences found in this sample. The chain carries TRBV6-1 and TRBJ2-1; TRBD2 agrees at 7 bases. V was pared by 0 bases and J by 7 bases, with 9 bases of the junction left unmatched. The CDR3 sequence is 16 residues long. Germline V CDR1 and CDR2: MNHNS, SASEGT. The CDR3 bases are TGTGCCAGCAGTGAAGCGCTCCGGCAGGGAGGGAATGAGCAGTTCTTC. As protein: CASSEALRQGGNEQFF.